This T cell receptor beta chain was documented in a study of T cell repertoires in cytomegalovirus infection. Turning to the study itself: Public TCR beta signatures indicated both CMV infection and matching HLA type. Study results and limitations: CMV carriers with the relevant HLA were identified by cumulative public TCR beta family frequency. Ex vivo responses were dominated by HLA-C-restricted CMV-specific TCR beta clonotypes.

TCRdb called the reads again in MiXCR, with one record for every CDR3 protein. The sample contains 350,000 to 450,000 distinct CDR3 sequences, less than 20% of which appear only once. This clonotype was detected many times. No antigen is known for it. Germline loops: CDR1 SGHTA, CDR2 FQGNSA. Trimming stripped 3 bases from V and 6 bases from J, with 6 bases between. This CDR3 comprises 11 residues. The receptor's source is a human donor in good health (CMV status not recorded). Some clones in this sample may be carry-over from other donors' samples. The chain employs TRBV7-2 and TRBJ2-7; D uncertain. Sequencing was done on a sample of PBMCs. As DNA, the CDR3 is TGTGCCAGCAGCTTTTTCTCCGAGCAGTACTTC. Translation gives CASSFFSEQYF.